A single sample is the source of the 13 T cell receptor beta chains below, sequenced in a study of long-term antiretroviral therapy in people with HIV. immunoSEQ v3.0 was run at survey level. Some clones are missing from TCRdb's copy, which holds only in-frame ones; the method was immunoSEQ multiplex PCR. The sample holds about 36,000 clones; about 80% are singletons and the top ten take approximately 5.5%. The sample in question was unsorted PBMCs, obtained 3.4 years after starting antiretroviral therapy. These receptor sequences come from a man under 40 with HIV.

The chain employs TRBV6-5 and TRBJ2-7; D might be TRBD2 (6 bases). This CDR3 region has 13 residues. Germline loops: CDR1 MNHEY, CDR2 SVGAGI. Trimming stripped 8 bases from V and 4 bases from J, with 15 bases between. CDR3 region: CASGPGTPYEQYF. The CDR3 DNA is TGTGCCAGCGGACCCGGGACTCCTTACGAGCAGTACTTC.

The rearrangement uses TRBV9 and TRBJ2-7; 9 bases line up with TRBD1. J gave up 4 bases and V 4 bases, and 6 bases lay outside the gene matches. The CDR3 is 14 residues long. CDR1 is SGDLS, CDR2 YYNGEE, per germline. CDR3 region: CASSLSGTGYEQYF. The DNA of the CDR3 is TGTGCCAGCAGCTTATCCGGGACAGGGTACGAGCAGTACTTC. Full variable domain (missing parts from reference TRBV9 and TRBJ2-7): DSGVTQTPKHLITATGQRVTLRCSPRSGDLSVYWYQQSLDQGLQFLIQYYNGEERAKGNILERFSAQQFPDLHSELNLSSLELGDSALYFCASSLSGTGYEQYFGPGTRLTVT.

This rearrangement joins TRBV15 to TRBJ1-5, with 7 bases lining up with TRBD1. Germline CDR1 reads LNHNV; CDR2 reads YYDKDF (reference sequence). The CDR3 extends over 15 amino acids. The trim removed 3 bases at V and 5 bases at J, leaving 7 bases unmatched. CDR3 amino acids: CATSRDRLWDQPQHF. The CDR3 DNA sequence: TGTGCCACCAGCAGGGACAGGTTATGGGATCAGCCCCAGCATTTT.

The CDR3 nucleotides read TGCAGCACGGGAAGGGGGACGAACACCGGGGAGCTGTTTTTT. This gives the protein CSTGRGTNTGELFF. This chain connects TRBV29-1 to TRBJ2-2, with a possible D match to TRBD1 (6 bases). Trimming took 8 bases from V and 0 from J, leaving 13 bases between them. The CDR3 loop spans 14 amino acids. The germline CDR1 and CDR2 sequences are SQVTM and ANQGSEA.

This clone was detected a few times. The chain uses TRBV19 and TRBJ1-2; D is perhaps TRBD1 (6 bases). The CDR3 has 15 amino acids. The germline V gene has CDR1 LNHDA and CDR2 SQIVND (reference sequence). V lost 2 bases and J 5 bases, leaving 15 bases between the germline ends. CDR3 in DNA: TGTGCCAGTAGTATAACGGCGACAGGCTTGTATGGCTACACCTTC. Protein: CASSITATGLYGYTF.

DNA of the CDR3: TGTGCCAGCAGCCAACAGGGTACCGGGGAGCTGTTTTTT. Translation: CASSQQGTGELFF. The chain links TRBV7-8 to TRBJ2-2, with D perhaps matching TRBD1 (6 bases). The CDR3 totals 13 residues. Germline V gene sequence: CDR1 SGHVS, CDR2 FQNEAQ. V lost 5 bases and J lost 5, with 9 bases in between.

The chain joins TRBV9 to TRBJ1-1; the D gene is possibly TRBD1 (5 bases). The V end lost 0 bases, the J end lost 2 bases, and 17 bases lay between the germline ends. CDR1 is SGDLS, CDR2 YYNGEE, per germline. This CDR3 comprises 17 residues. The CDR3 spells CASSVDPPGAVNTEAFF. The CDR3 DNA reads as TGTGCCAGCAGCGTAGACCCCCCCGGGGCAGTTAACACTGAAGCTTTCTTT.

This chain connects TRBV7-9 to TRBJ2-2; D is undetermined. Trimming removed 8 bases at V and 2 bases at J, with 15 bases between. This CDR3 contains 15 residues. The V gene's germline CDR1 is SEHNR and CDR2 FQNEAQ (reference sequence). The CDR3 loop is CASGEPVFNTGELFF. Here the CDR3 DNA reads TGTGCCAGCGGTGAACCAGTTTTCAACACCGGGGAGCTGTTTTTT.

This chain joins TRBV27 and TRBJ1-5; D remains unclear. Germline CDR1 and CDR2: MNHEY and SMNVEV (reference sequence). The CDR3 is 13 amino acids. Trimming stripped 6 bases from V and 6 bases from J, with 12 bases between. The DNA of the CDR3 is TGTGCCAGCAGCCTCGGTTGGTTTCAGCCCCAGCATTTT. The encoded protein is CASSLGWFQPQHF.

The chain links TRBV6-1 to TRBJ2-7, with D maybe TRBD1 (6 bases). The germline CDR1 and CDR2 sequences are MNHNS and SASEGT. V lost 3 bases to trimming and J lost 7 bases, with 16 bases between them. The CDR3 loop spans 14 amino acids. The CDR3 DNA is TGTGCCAGCAGTGATCGGTGGGGGCTCGTGGAGCAGTACTTC. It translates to CASSDRWGLVEQYF.

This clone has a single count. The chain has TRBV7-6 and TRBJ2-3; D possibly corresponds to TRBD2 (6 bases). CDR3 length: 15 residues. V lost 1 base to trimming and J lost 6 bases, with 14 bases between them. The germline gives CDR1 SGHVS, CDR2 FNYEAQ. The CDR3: CASSLGTRGADTQYF. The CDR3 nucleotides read TGTGCCAGCAGCTTAGGGACGCGGGGAGCCGATACGCAGTATTTT.

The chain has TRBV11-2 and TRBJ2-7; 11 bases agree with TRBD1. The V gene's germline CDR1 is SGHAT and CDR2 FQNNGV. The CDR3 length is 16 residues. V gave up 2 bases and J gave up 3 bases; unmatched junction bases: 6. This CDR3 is CASSLRRTGGYYEQYF. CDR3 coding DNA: TGTGCCAGCAGCTTACGAAGGACAGGGGGCTACTACGAGCAGTACTTC. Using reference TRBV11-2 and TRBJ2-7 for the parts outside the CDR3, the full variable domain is EAGVAQSPRYKIIEKRQSVAFWCNPISGHATLYWYQQILGQGPKLLIQFQNNGVVDDSQLPKDRFSAERLKGVDSTLKIQPAKLEDSAVYLCASSLRRTGGYYEQYFGPGTRLTVT.

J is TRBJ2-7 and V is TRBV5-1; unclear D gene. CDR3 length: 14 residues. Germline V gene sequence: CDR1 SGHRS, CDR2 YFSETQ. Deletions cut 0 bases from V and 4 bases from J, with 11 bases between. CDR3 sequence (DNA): TGCGCCAGCAGCTTGGGGGCCAGTGGGTACGAGCAGTACTTC. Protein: CASSLGASGYEQYF.